This TCR beta chain stems from a study of vaccination effects on CD4 cells after COVID-19. Worth noting for this clone: Its antigen remains unknown.

ViraFEST assay sequencing came after antigen-specific CD4+ T cells were expanded with viral peptide pools. CD4+ T cells were isolated after roughly nine days of culture. Testing of the vaccine recipients showed negative nucleocapsid antibodies and no prior SARS-CoV-2 infection. For each well, 1.5 million to 2 million PBMC were cultured with about 10 IU/ml IL-2 and roughly 10 ug/ml peptides. Overall study findings and caveats: Clones arising from infection and from vaccination showed marked clonal contraction late after vaccination.

The repertoire was sequenced with immunoSEQ multiplex PCR; TCRdb's copy has only in-frame clones and lacks some. The sample has 50,000 to 60,000 clones, around 67% seen once. The germline gives CDR1 SGHNT, CDR2 YYREEE (reference sequence). The CDR3 sequence is 17 residues long. V lost 1 base, J lost 0 bases, and 7 bases stayed unmatched. This chain connects TRBV5-4 to TRBJ2-3, with TRBD1 matching over 8 bases. This receptor was obtained from a human donor who received a COVID-19 vaccine. This sample comprised CD4+ T cells from PBMCs cultured with SARS-CoV-2 spike peptides, obtained before COVID-19 vaccination. CDR3 DNA: TGTGCCAGCAGCTTGCAGAGGACAGGGACTAGCACAGATACGCAGTATTTT. Its protein is CASSLQRTGTSTDTQYF.